This record covers a single TCR beta chain. TCRdb keeps only in-frame clones here, not all; method: immunoSEQ multiplex PCR. Among some 130,000 clones, 70% to 90% were seen once, and the ten largest hold 1.5% to 2%. Germline loops: CDR1 MNHEY, CDR2 SMNVEV (reference sequence). V shed 1 base and J shed 2 bases, with 13 bases lying between them. CDR3 length: 16 amino acids. The data originate from a study of T cell responses to AZD1222 COVID-19 vaccine. The sample in question was peripheral blood, obtained on day 0 of AZD1222 vaccination. The genes are TRBV27 and TRBJ2-3, with a possible D match to TRBD2 (6 bases). The TCR comes from an adult in good health. In DNA form, the CDR3 reads TGTGCCAGCAGTTTATTTGCGGGGAGGAACACAGATACGCAGTATTTT. The encoded protein is CASSLFAGRNTDTQYF.